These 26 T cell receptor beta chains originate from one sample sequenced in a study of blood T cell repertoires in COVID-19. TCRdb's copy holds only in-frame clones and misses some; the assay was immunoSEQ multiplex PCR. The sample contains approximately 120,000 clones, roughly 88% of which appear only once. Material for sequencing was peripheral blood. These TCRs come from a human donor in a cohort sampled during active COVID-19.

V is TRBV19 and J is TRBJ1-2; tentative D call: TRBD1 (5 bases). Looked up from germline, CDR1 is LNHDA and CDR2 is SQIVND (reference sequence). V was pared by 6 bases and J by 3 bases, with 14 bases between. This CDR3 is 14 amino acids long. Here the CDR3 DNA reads TGTGCCAGTAGCCTTATAACAGGAGACTATGGCTACACCTTC. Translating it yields CASSLITGDYGYTF.

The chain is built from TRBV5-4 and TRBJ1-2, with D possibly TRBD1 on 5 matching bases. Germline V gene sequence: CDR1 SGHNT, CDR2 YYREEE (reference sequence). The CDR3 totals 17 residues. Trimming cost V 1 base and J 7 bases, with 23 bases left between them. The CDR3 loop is CASSLFGGGLWIGGYTF. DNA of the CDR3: TGTGCCAGCAGCTTGTTCGGGGGTGGCCTTTGGATTGGTGGCTACACCTTC.

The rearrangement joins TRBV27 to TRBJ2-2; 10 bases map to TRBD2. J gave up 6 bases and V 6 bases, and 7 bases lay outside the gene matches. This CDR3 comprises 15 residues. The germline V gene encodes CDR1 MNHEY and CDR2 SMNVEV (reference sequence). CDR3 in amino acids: CASRLSGRAAGELFF. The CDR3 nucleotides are TGTGCCAGCAGGCTAAGCGGGAGGGCCGCCGGGGAGCTGTTTTTT.

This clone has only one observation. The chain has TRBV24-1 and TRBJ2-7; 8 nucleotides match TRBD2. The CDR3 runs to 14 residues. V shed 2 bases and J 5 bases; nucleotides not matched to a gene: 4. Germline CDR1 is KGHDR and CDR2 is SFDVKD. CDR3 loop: CATSDSGGPDEQYF. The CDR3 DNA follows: TGTGCCACCAGTGATTCGGGGGGGCCCGACGAGCAGTACTTC.

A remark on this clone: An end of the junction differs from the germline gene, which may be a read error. In nucleotides, the CDR3 is TGTGCTAGCAGCTTACGGGTTTCGGACACCATATATTTT. It encodes CASSLRVSDTIYF. The J gene is TRBJ1-3, the V gene TRBV7-7; D call uncertain. This CDR3 comprises 13 residues. The germline gives CDR1 SSHAT, CDR2 FNYEAQ (reference sequence).

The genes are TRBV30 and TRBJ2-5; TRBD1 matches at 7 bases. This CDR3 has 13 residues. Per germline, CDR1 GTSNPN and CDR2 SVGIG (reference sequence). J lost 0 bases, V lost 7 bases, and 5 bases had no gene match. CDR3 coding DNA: TGTGCCTACCAGGACAGGTACCAAGAGACCCAGTACTTC. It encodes CAYQDRYQETQYF.

CDR3 DNA sequence: TGTGCCAGCTCACCATGGGACAAATACGAGCAGTACTTC. Protein sequence: CASSPWDKYEQYF. The chain links TRBV18 to TRBJ2-7; D is possibly TRBD1 (6 bases). Germline assignment: CDR1 KGHSH and CDR2 LQKENI. V was shortened by 2 bases and J by 4 bases, with 9 bases between the two germline ends. CDR3 length: 13 residues.

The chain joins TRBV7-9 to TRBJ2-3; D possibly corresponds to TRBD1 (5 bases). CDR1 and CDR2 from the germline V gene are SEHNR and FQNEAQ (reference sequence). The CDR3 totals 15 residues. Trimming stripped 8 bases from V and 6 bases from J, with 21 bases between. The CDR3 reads CASPGVGHFRDTQYF. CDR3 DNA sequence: TGTGCCAGCCCTGGGGTCGGACACTTCAGGGATACGCAGTATTTT.

CDR3 in amino acids: CASSLNSNQPQHF. CDR3 bases: TGTGCCAGCAGCCTTAATAGCAATCAGCCCCAGCATTTT. The chain carries TRBV7-9 and TRBJ1-5; no firm D call. The CDR3 is 13 amino acids. Trimming shortened V by 5 bases and J by 0 bases, and 5 bases separated the two germline ends. Germline V gene sequence: CDR1 SEHNR, CDR2 FQNEAQ (reference sequence). The variable domain in full, completed from reference TRBV7-9 and TRBJ1-5, reads DTGVSQNPRHKITKRGQNVTFRCDPISEHNRLYWYRQTLGQGPEFLTYFQNEAQLEKSRLLSDRFSAERPKGSFSTLEIQRTEQGDSAMYLCASSLNSNQPQHFGDGTRLSIL.

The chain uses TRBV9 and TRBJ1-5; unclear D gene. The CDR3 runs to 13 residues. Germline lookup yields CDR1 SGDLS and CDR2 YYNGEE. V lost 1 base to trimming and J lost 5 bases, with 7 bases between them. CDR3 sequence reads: CASSVFGDQPQHF. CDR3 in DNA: TGTGCCAGCAGCGTATTCGGGGATCAGCCCCAGCATTTT.

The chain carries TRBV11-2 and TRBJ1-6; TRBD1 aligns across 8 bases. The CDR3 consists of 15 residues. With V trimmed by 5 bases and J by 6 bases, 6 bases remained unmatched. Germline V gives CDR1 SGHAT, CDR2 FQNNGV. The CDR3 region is CASSLGQGVNSPLHF. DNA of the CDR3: TGTGCCAGCAGCCTAGGACAGGGAGTTAATTCACCCCTCCACTTT.

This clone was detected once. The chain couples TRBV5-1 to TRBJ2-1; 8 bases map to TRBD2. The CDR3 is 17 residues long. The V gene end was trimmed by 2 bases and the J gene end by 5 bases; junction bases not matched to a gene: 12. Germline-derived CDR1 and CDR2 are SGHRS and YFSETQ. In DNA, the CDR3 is TGCGCCAGCAGCTTTAATCCCCCGGGAGGGATTAACAATGAGCAGTTCTTC. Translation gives CASSFNPPGGINNEQFF.

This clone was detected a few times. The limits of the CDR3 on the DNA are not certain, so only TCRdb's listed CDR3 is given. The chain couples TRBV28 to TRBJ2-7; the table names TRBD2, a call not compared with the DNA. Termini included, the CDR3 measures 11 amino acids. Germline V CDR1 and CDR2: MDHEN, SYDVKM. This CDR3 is CASSSSYPKYF.

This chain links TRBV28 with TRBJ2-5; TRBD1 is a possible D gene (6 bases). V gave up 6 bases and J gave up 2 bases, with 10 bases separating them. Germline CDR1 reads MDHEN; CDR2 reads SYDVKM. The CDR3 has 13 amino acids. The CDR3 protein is CASSLGQQETQYF. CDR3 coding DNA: TGTGCCAGCAGCCTTGGACAGCAAGAGACCCAGTACTTC.

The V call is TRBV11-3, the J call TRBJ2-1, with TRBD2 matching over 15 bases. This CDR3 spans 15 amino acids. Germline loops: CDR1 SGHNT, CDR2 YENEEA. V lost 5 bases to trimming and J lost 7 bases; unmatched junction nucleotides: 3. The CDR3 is CASSQGTSGRNEQFF. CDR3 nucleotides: TGTGCCAGCAGCCAAGGGACTAGCGGGAGGAATGAGCAGTTCTTC.

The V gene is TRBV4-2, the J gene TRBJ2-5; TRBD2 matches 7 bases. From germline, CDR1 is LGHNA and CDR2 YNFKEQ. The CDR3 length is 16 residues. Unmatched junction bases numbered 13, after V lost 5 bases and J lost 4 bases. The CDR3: CASSTTGLPTLETQYF. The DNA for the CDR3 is TGTGCCAGCAGCACGACGGGACTACCGACTTTAGAGACCCAGTACTTC.

This CDR3 is CASSLEGRADTQYF. CDR3 nucleotides: TGTGCCAGCAGCTTAGAAGGCAGGGCAGATACGCAGTATTTT. V usage is TRBV7-2 and J usage is TRBJ2-3, with D possibly matching TRBD1 (5 bases). CDR3 size: 14 residues. The ends were cut back, 1 base at V and 4 bases at J, with 9 bases in the middle. Looked up from germline, CDR1 is SGHTA and CDR2 is FQGNSA.

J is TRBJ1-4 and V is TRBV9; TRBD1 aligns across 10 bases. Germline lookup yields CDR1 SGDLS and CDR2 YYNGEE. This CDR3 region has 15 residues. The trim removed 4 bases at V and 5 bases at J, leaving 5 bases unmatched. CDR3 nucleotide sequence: TGTGCCAGCAGCTCTCCGGGACAGGGGAATGAAAAACTGTTTTTT. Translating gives CASSSPGQGNEKLFF. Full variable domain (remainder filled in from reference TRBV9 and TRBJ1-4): DSGVTQTPKHLITATGQRVTLRCSPRSGDLSVYWYQQSLDQGLQFLIQYYNGEERAKGNILERFSAQQFPDLHSELNLSSLELGDSALYFCASSSPGQGNEKLFFGSGTQLSVL.

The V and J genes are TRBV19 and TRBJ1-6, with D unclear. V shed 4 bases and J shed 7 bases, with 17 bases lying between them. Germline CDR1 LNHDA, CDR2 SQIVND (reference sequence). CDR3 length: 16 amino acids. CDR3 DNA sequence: TGTGCCAGTAGTAATGAGGGTCCGGAGATAAATTCACCCCTCCACTTT. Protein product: CASSNEGPEINSPLHF.

The CDR3 bases are TGCGCCAGCAGGCTTTCGCGCCGGAGCTCCTACGAGCAGTACTTC. Translating it yields CASRLSRRSSYEQYF. This chain uses TRBV5-1 with TRBJ2-7; D call uncertain. Germline V gene sequence: CDR1 SGHRS, CDR2 YFSETQ. The CDR3 covers 15 residues. V gave up 5 bases and J gave up 0 bases, with 15 bases separating them.

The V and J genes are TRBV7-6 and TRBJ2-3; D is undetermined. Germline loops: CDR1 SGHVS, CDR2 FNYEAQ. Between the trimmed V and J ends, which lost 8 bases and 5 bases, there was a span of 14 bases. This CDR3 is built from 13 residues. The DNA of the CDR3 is TGTGCCAGCGCCGCCCGAAATAGAGATACGCAGTATTTT. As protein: CASAARNRDTQYF.

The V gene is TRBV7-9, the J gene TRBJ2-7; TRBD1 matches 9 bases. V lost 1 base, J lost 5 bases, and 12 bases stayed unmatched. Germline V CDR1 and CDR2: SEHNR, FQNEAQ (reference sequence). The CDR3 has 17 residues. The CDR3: CASSLGGIGQGRHEQYF. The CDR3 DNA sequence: TGTGCCAGCAGCTTAGGAGGCATCGGACAGGGGCGGCACGAGCAGTACTTC. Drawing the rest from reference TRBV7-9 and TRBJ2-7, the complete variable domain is DTGVSQNPRHKITKRGQNVTFRCDPISEHNRLYWYRQTLGQGPEFLTYFQNEAQLEKSRLLSDRFSAERPKGSFSTLEIQRTEQGDSAMYLCASSLGGIGQGRHEQYFGPGTRLTVT.

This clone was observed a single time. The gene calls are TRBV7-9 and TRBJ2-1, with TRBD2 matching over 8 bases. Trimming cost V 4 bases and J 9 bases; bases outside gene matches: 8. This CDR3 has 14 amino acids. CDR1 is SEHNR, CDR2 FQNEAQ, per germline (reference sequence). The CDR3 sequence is CASSSGLVESEQFF. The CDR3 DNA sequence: TGTGCCAGCAGCTCGGGACTAGTAGAAAGTGAGCAGTTCTTC.

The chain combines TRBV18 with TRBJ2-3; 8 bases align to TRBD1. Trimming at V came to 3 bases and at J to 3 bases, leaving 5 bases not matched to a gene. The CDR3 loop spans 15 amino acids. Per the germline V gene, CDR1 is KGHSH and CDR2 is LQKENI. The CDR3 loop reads CASSPNRQGTDTQYF. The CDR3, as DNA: TGTGCCAGCTCACCGAATAGACAGGGGACAGATACGCAGTATTTT.

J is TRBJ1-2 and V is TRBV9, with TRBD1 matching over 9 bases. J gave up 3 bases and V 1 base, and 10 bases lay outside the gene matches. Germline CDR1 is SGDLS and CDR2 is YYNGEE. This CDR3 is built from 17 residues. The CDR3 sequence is CASSVNPQHRGHYGYTF. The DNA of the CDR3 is TGTGCCAGCAGCGTAAATCCCCAACACAGGGGGCACTATGGCTACACCTTC.

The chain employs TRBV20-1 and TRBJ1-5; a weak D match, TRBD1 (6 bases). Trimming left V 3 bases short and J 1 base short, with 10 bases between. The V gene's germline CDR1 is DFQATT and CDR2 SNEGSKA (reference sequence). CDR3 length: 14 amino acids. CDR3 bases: TGCAGTGCTAGTTCCGGACAGAGCAATCAGCCCCAGCATTTT. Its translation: CSASSGQSNQPQHF.